This T cell receptor (beta chain) was sequenced in a study of CD8 T cells in ankylosing spondylitis. Study-wide results and limits: A motif in TCR beta, a set of under ten highly homologous variants, appeared characteristic of ankylosing spondylitis blood. As for the disease-linked clones, they showed a CD8+ phenotype and occurred at relatively low frequencies in peripheral blood.

In regard to this clonotype: No antigen is known for it.

This CDR3 is built from 14 residues. Germline CDR1 SQVTM, CDR2 ANQGSEA. The V gene end was trimmed by 1 base and the J gene end by 2 bases; junction bases not matched to a gene: 3. In TCRdb, the 5' RACE reads were re-called with MiXCR into one record per CDR3 protein. The sample lists roughly 700,000 distinct CDR3 sequences; under 20% were seen once. The sequenced sample consisted of blood, either unsorted or a sorted T cell fraction (not recorded which). The J gene is TRBJ2-7, the V gene TRBV29-1; 9 bases map to TRBD1. This TCR was recovered from a male donor with ankylosing spondylitis. In DNA form, the CDR3 reads TGCAGCGTTGAAGGACAGGGGGGACCCTACGAGCAGTACTTC. Its protein product is CSVEGQGGPYEQYF.